This T cell receptor beta chain was captured in a study of cytomegalovirus exposure and HLA in healthy donors. Study-wide results and caveats: The study dropped some indistinguishable V segments, TRBV6-2 and TRBV6-3 among them.

The CDR3 runs 16 residues. CDR1 is ENHRY, CDR2 SYGVKD, per germline. Germline trimming cut 2 bases from V and 8 bases from J; bases unmatched to any gene: 8. Primers for the PCR totalled 60 Vbeta and 13 Jbeta. Sequencing was performed with immunoSEQ multiplex PCR; in TCRdb, only in-frame clones are kept and a portion is missing. The sample has some 100,000 clones, 55% to 75% seen once. To note about this clone: Its antigen is not known.

The clonotype was recovered from a woman between 18 and 29 years old in good health and CMV-seropositive. The source material was PBMCs. The rearrangement links TRBV10-3 to TRBJ2-1; 11 positions agree with TRBD2. The CDR3 DNA is TGTGCCATCAGTGAGGCTAGCGGGAGGAGTGTCTATGAGCAGTTCTTC. Encoded protein: CAISEASGRSVYEQFF.